The 24 T cell receptor beta chains below were found in one sample sequenced in a study of cytomegalovirus exposure and HLA in healthy donors. Primers included in the PCR were 60 Vbeta and 13 Jbeta primers. Assay: immunoSEQ multiplex PCR; the TCRdb copy retains only in-frame clones and omits some. Among roughly 140,000 clones listed, around four fifths were seen once. The sequenced sample was PBMCs. The source of these receptors is a male donor in good health and CMV-seronegative.

About this clone: Compared with germline, one end of the junction differs, possibly owing to a read error. The rearrangement joins TRBV7-7 to TRBJ2-3; 8 bases are a match to TRBD2. This CDR3 spans 15 amino acids. The germline V gene encodes CDR1 SSHAT and CDR2 FNYEAQ (reference sequence). The CDR3 protein is CASSLGRGASNTQYF. Here the CDR3 DNA reads TGTGCTAGCAGCTTGGGGCGGGGGGCATCGAATACGCAGTATTTT.

The chain has TRBV13 and TRBJ2-7, with D maybe TRBD2 (5 bases). This CDR3 is 13 amino acids long. The V and J ends lost 7 bases and 5 bases respectively, with 15 bases between them. Germline CDR1 reads PRHDT; CDR2 reads FYEKMQ (reference sequence). The CDR3 here is CASTLEGRDEQYF. CDR3 in DNA: TGTGCCAGCACCCTAGAGGGTAGAGACGAGCAGTACTTC.

The chain employs TRBV11-2 and TRBJ2-7; 12 nucleotides line up with TRBD2. The CDR3 is made up of 15 amino acids. Germline V gives CDR1 SGHAT, CDR2 FQNNGV. Trimming at V came to 5 bases and at J to 4 bases, leaving 6 bases not matched to a gene. This CDR3 is CASSRGLAGLYEQYF. In nucleotides, the CDR3 is TGTGCCAGCAGCCGCGGACTAGCGGGACTTTACGAGCAGTACTTC.

This clone was counted between two and nine times. The CDR3 DNA is TGTGCCTGGAGTGTACTAATATTGGGACAGAACACTGAAGCTTTCTTT. This encodes CAWSVLILGQNTEAFF. The rearrangement joins TRBV30 to TRBJ1-1, with D tentatively TRBD1 (6 bases). Germline CDR1 is GTSNPN and CDR2 is SVGIG (reference sequence). V lost 0 bases and J lost 1, with 15 bases in between. This CDR3 has 16 residues.

The chain combines TRBV5-5 with TRBJ2-3; 9 nucleotides match TRBD2. With V trimmed by 3 bases and J by 4 bases, 6 bases remained unmatched. The CDR3 is 15 residues long. Germline CDR1 is SGHKS and CDR2 is YYEKEE (reference sequence). In nucleotides, the CDR3 is TGTGCCAGCAGCTCTGTTAGCGGGAGCGCAGATACGCAGTATTTT. It encodes CASSSVSGSADTQYF.

The chain carries TRBV19 and TRBJ2-1; a possible D gene is TRBD2 (5 bases). The CDR3 covers 17 residues. Trimming shortened V by 1 base and J by 6 bases, and 19 bases separated the two germline ends. Germline V CDR1 and CDR2: LNHDA, SQIVND (reference sequence). CDR3 DNA: TGTGCCAGTAGTATAGCGCGGGTGGGCAGGCCGGGCAATGAGCAGTTCTTC. It is translated as CASSIARVGRPGNEQFF.

The CDR3 region is CASSVDPVYNTGELFF. The CDR3 nucleotides are TGTGCCAGCAGCGTAGATCCGGTATACAACACCGGGGAGCTGTTTTTT. The V and J genes are TRBV9 and TRBJ2-2; D is ambiguous. Germline CDR1 SGDLS, CDR2 YYNGEE. Trimming pared 0 bases from V and 2 bases from J, leaving 11 bases between. CDR3 length equals 16 residues.

The chain couples TRBV28 to TRBJ2-1; tentatively, D is TRBD2 (6 bases). This CDR3 is 16 amino acids long. The germline V gene encodes CDR1 MDHEN and CDR2 SYDVKM. The V end was cut by 1 base, the J end by 8 bases, with 18 bases between. The CDR3 loop is CASSLLGRGFSDEQFF. CDR3 DNA sequence: TGTGCCAGCAGTTTATTAGGGCGGGGTTTTTCGGATGAGCAGTTCTTC.

About this clone itself: One end of the junction varies from germline; a read error may be responsible. The chain has TRBV7-6 and TRBJ2-2, with a weak D call TRBD1 (5 bases). CDR1 is SGHVS and CDR2 is FNYEAQ in the germline V gene. The CDR3 runs to 15 residues. CDR3 sequence: CAGSLRGTNTGELFF. CDR3 DNA: TGTGCCGGCAGCTTAAGGGGTACCAACACCGGGGAGCTGTTTTTT.

The rearrangement links TRBV2 to TRBJ2-3, with 7 bases aligning to TRBD2. There are 16 residues in the CDR3. Trimming at V came to 6 bases and at J to 0 bases, leaving 9 bases not matched to a gene. Per germline, CDR1 SNHLY and CDR2 FYNNEI. CDR3 in amino acids: CASSDSGRGSTDTQYF. The CDR3 DNA reads as TGTGCCAGCAGCGACTCGGGGAGGGGAAGCACAGATACGCAGTATTTT.

This clone was counted between two and nine times. The rearrangement uses TRBV19 and TRBJ1-4; 7 positions agree with TRBD1. Germline CDR1 and CDR2: LNHDA and SQIVND (reference sequence). The length of the CDR3 is 16 residues. The V and J ends lost 5 bases and 3 bases, in that order; junction bases with no gene match: 9. This CDR3 reads CASSSFATGPNEKLFF. DNA for the CDR3: TGTGCCAGTAGTTCTTTCGCGACAGGGCCTAATGAAAAACTGTTTTTT.

This chain connects TRBV4-1 to TRBJ2-5, with D hard to call. Trimming cost V 1 base and J 2 bases, with 11 bases left between them. Germline CDR1 is MGHRA and CDR2 is YSYEKL. The CDR3 consists of 15 residues. In DNA form, the CDR3 reads TGCGCCAGCAGCCAAGCCGTGCGCCCACAAGAGACCCAGTACTTC. Amino acid sequence: CASSQAVRPQETQYF.

The chain has TRBV28 and TRBJ2-3, with 11 bases identical to TRBD2. Trimming took 11 bases from V and 1 from J; bases not matched to a gene: 2. The CDR3 is 13 residues long. CDR1 MDHEN and CDR2 SYDVKM come from the germline V gene. The CDR3 spells CAATSGGTDTQYF. The CDR3 DNA reads as TGTGCCGCGACTAGCGGGGGCACAGATACGCAGTATTTT. The full variable domain, in which reference TRBV28 and TRBJ2-3 provide the parts outside the CDR3, is DVKVTQSSRYLVKRTGEKVFLECVQDMDHENMFWYRQDPGLGLRLIYFSYDVKMKEKGDIPEGYSVSREKKERFSLILESASTNQTSMYLCAATSGGTDTQYFGPGTRLTVL.

This CDR3 reads CASSLTGSYEQYF. The CDR3 DNA reads TGTGCCAGCAGCCTGACAGGGTCCTACGAGCAGTACTTC. The V gene is TRBV5-4, the J gene TRBJ2-5; 7 bases match TRBD1. Matching the DNA end better, TRBJ2-7 makes the J call doubtful. Germline CDR1 reads SGHNT; CDR2 reads YYREEE (reference sequence). The CDR3 has 13 residues.

This chain joins TRBV13 and TRBJ1-2; TRBD1 matches 7 bases. V shed 3 bases and J 5 bases; nucleotides not matched to a gene: 9. The CDR3 has 15 residues. Germline CDR1 and CDR2: PRHDT and FYEKMQ (reference sequence). The CDR3, as DNA: TGTGCCAGCAGCTTCACCGGGACAGTGGAATATGGCTACACCTTC. Translating it yields CASSFTGTVEYGYTF.

The rearrangement uses TRBV29-1 and TRBJ2-1; maybe TRBD2 (5 bases). The V gene's germline CDR1 is SQVTM and CDR2 ANQGSEA. CDR3 length equals 14 residues. Deletions cut 2 bases from V and 5 bases from J, with 13 bases between. The CDR3 DNA reads TGCAGCGTTGAAACGGGGTTAATAGACAATGAGCAGTTCTTC. Amino acid sequence: CSVETGLIDNEQFF.

This clone was recorded once. CDR3 residues: CASSLPGGNAEAFF. The DNA of the CDR3 is TGCGCCAGCAGCTTGCCGGGGGGCAACGCTGAAGCTTTCTTT. The gene calls are TRBV5-1 and TRBJ1-1; D might be TRBD1 (6 bases). Trimming cost V 1 base and J 6 bases, with 13 bases left between them. Germline assignment: CDR1 SGHRS and CDR2 YFSETQ. The CDR3 has 14 residues.

This chain joins TRBV5-4 and TRBJ1-2; D perhaps matches TRBD1 (5 bases). Trimming removed 0 bases at V and 7 bases at J, with 22 bases between. Germline lookup yields CDR1 SGHNT and CDR2 YYREEE (reference sequence). This CDR3 spans 17 amino acids. The CDR3 DNA follows: TGTGCCAGCAGCTTGGGGGGACTTCGACTTAATGACCGTGGCTACACCTTC. Amino acids: CASSLGGLRLNDRGYTF.

Only one count was recorded for this clone. This chain connects TRBV29-1 to TRBJ2-7; 7 bases agree with TRBD1. J was trimmed by 3 bases and V by 5 bases; bases with no gene match: 7. The CDR3 is made up of 13 amino acids. Germline values: CDR1 SQVTM, CDR2 ANQGSEA. The CDR3 sequence is CSVSTGTDYEQYF. CDR3 nucleotide sequence: TGCAGCGTTTCGACCGGGACAGACTACGAGCAGTACTTC.

The chain is built from TRBV19 and TRBJ2-1, with 9 bases aligning to TRBD2. The CDR3 spans 15 residues. CDR1 and CDR2 from the germline V gene are LNHDA and SQIVND (reference sequence). V gave up 5 bases and J gave up 8 bases; unmatched junction bases: 10. The CDR3 is CASSAFSGSFDEQFF. The CDR3 DNA reads as TGTGCCAGTAGTGCCTTTAGCGGGAGTTTTGATGAGCAGTTCTTC.

This rearrangement joins TRBV19 to TRBJ1-5; 7 bases are a match to TRBD1. The V segment lost 3 bases and the J segment 7 bases; nucleotides outside the gene matches: 6. Germline V CDR1 and CDR2: LNHDA, SQIVND (reference sequence). The CDR3 spans 14 residues. The CDR3 sequence: CASSIRGGGQPQHF. The DNA of the CDR3 is TGTGCCAGTAGTATCCGAGGGGGCGGCCAGCCCCAGCATTTT. Filled out from reference TRBV19 and TRBJ1-5, the complete variable domain reads DGGITQSPKYLFRKEGQNVTLSCEQNLNHDAMYWYRQDPGQGLRLIYYSQIVNDFQKGDIAEGYSVSREKKESFPLTVTSAQKNPTAFYLCASSIRGGGQPQHFGDGTRLSIL.

CDR3 loop: CASSVDKGYGYTF. In nucleotides, the CDR3 is TGTGCCAGCAGCGTTGACAAAGGATACGGCTACACCTTC. The chain employs TRBV11-1 and TRBJ1-2; D is unclear. The V gene's germline CDR1 is SGHAT and CDR2 FQDESV (reference sequence). V was pared by 5 bases and J by 8 bases, with 15 bases between. This CDR3 contains 13 residues.

The J gene is TRBJ1-3, the V gene TRBV10-3, with D possibly TRBD1 on 5 matching bases. Trimming stripped 3 bases from V and 4 bases from J, with 13 bases between. In germline, CDR1 is ENHRY, CDR2 SYGVKD. CDR3 length: 15 amino acids. CDR3 in amino acids: CAISDRVSAGNTIYF. The CDR3 DNA reads TGTGCCATCAGTGACAGGGTTTCGGCAGGAAACACCATATATTTT.

The chain links TRBV11-2 to TRBJ2-1; TRBD1 matches at 10 bases. CDR1 and CDR2 (germline): SGHAT, FQNNGV. With V trimmed by 4 bases and J by 6 bases, 3 bases remained unmatched. This CDR3 is built from 14 residues. This CDR3 is CASSSDRGPNEQFF. CDR3 in DNA: TGTGCCAGCAGCTCCGACAGGGGGCCCAATGAGCAGTTCTTC.